This T cell receptor beta chain was identified during a study of blood T cell repertoires in COVID-19. At the level of the study: The United States, Italy and Spain provided the acute and convalescent COVID-19 samples. The analysed material was cDNA or gDNA that came from T cells, B-cell-depleted T cells, or PBMCs.

This clone was detected only once. Participant age was roughly 18 to 89 years, and participants resided in about two dozen US areas. Original methodology: Cell counts per sample came from amplifying reference gene primers. TCRdb's table, derived via immunoSEQ multiplex PCR, lists solely in-frame clones and lacks some. Clonal size and the V and J genes are those of that table, whereas D and trimming came from the DNA. The repertoire consists of under 500,000 clones, with 70% to 90% occurring once and the leading ten covering about 2%. Sequences were obtained from PBMCs or T cells enriched from blood (not recorded which). The source of this sequence is a woman aged 18-29 years with acute COVID-19.

In DNA, the CDR3 is TGTGCCAGCAGTTACCCACAGAGGGGGATGACTGAAGCTTTCTTT. Encoded protein: CASSYPQRGMTEAFF. The chain joins TRBV6-2 or TRBV6-3 to TRBJ1-1, with a possible D match to TRBD1 (6 bases). The CDR3 totals 15 residues. V dropped 2 bases and J dropped 5 bases, with 15 bases sitting between them. The germline V gene has CDR1 MNHEY and CDR2 SVGEGT.